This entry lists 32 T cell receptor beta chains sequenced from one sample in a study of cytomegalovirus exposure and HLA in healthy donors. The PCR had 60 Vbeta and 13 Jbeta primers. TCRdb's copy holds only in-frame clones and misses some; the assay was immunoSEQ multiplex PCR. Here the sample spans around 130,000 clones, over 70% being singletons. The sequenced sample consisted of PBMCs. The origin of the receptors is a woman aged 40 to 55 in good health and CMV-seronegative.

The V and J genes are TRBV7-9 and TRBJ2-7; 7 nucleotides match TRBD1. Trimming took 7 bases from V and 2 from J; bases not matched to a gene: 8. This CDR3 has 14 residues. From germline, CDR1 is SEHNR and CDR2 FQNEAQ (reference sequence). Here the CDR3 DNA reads TGTGCCAGCACCCCCCCCGACAGGGCCTACGAGCAGTACTTC. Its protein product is CASTPPDRAYEQYF.

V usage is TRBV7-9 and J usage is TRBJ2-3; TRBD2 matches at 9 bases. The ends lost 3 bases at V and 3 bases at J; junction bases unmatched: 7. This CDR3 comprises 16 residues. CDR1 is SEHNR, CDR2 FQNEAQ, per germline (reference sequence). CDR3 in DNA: TGTGCCAGCAGCTTCAGTAGCGGGAGTATTACAGATACGCAGTATTTT. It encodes CASSFSSGSITDTQYF.

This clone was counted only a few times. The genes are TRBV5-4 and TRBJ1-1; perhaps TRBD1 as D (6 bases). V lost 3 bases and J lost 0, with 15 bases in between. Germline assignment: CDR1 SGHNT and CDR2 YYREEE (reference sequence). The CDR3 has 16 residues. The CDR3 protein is CASSSGQTNMNTEAFF. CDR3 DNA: TGTGCCAGCAGCTCCGGACAGACCAACATGAACACTGAAGCTTTCTTT.

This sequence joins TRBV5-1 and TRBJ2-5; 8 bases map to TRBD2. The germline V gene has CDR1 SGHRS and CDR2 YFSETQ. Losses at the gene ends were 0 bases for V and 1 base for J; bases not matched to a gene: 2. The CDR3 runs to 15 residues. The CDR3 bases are TGCGCCAGCAGCTTGGCGGGGGGGCGCCAAGAGACCCAGTACTTC. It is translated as CASSLAGGRQETQYF.

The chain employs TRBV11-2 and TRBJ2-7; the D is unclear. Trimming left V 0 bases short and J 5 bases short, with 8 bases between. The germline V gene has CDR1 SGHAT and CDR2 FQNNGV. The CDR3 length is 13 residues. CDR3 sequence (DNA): TGTGCCAGCAGCTTAGATCGGAGCAACGAGCAGTACTTC. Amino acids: CASSLDRSNEQYF. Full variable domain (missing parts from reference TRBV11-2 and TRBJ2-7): EAGVAQSPRYKIIEKRQSVAFWCNPISGHATLYWYQQILGQGPKLLIQFQNNGVVDDSQLPKDRFSAERLKGVDSTLKIQPAKLEDSAVYLCASSLDRSNEQYFGPGTRLTVT.

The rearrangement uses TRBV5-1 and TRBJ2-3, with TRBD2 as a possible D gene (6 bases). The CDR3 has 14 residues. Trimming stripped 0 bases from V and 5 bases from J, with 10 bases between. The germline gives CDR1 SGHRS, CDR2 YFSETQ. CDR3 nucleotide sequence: TGCGCCAGCAGCTTGGCGACAGCGGGAGATACGCAGTATTTT. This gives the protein CASSLATAGDTQYF.

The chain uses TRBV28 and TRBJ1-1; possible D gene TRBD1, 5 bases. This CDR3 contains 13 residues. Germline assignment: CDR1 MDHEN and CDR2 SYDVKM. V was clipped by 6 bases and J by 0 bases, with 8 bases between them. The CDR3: CASSIQVNTEAFF. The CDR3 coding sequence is TGTGCCAGCAGCATACAGGTGAACACTGAAGCTTTCTTT.

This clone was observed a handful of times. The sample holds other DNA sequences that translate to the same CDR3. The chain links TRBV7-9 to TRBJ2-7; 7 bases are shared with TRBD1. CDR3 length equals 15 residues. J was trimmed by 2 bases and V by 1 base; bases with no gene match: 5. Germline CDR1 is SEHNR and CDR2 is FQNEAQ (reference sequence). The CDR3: CASSLGGTATYEQYF. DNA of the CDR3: TGTGCCAGCAGCTTAGGGGGGACAGCGACCTACGAGCAGTACTTC.

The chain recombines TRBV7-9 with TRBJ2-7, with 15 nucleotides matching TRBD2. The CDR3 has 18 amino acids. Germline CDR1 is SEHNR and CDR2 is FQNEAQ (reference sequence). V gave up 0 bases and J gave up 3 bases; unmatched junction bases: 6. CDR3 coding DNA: TGTGCCAGCAGCTTAGCGGGACTAGCGGGAGGTTCCCTCTACGAGCAGTACTTC. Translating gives CASSLAGLAGGSLYEQYF. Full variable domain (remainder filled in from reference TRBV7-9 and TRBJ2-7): DTGVSQNPRHKITKRGQNVTFRCDPISEHNRLYWYRQTLGQGPEFLTYFQNEAQLEKSRLLSDRFSAERPKGSFSTLEIQRTEQGDSAMYLCASSLAGLAGGSLYEQYFGPGTRLTVT.

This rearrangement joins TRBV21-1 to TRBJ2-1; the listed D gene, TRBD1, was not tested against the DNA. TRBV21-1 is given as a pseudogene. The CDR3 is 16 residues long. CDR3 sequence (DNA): TGTGCCAGCAGCACCTGGGACAGCCCGGGGGTGAATGAGCAGTTCTTC. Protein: CASSTWDSPGVNEQFF.

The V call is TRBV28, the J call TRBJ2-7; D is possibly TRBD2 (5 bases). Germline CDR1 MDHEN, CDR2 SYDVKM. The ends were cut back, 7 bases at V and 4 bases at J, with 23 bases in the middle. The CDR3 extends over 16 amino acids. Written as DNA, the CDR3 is TGTGCCAGCACCCCTCGGGGTCTAGCAGGTTATTACGAGCAGTACTTC. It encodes CASTPRGLAGYYEQYF.

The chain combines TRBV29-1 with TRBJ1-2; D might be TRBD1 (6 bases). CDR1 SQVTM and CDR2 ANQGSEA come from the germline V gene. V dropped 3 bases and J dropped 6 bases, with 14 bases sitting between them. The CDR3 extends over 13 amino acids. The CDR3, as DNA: TGCAGCGTTGAGGGTGCCAGGGGAGATGGCTACACCTTC. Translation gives CSVEGARGDGYTF.

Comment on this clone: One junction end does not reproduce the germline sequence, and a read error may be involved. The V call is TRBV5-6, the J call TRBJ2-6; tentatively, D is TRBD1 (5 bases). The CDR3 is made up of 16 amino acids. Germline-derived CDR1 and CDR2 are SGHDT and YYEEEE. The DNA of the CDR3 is TGTGCCAGCACCCTGACAGTTAGCTCTGGGGCCAACGGCCTGACTTTC. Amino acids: CASTLTVSSGANGLTF.

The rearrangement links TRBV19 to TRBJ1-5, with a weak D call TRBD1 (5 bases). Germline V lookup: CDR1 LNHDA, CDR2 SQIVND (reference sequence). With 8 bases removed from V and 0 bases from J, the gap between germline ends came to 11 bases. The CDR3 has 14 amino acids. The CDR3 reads CASQGRYSNQPQHF. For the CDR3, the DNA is TGTGCCAGTCAGGGCCGTTATAGCAATCAGCCCCAGCATTTT.

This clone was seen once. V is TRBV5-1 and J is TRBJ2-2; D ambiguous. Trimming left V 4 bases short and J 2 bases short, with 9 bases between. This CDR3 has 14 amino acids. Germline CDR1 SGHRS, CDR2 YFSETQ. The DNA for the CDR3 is TGCGCCAGCAGCGTTAAAATAAACACCGGGGAGCTGTTTTTT. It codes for CASSVKINTGELFF.

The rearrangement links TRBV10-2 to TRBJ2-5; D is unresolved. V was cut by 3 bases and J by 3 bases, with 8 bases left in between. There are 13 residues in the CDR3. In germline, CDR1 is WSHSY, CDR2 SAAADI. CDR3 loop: CASSDKTEETQYF. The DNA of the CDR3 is TGCGCCAGCAGTGATAAGACTGAAGAGACCCAGTACTTC.

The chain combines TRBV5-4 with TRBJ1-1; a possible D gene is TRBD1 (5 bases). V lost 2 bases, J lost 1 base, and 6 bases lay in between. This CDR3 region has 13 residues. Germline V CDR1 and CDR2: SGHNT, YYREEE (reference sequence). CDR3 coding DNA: TGTGCCAGCAGCTTCGGGGGGAACACTGAAGCTTTCTTT. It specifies CASSFGGNTEAFF.

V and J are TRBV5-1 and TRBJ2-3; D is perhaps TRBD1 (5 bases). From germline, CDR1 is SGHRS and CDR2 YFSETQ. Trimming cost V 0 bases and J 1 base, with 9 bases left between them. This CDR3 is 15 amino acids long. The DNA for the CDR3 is TGCGCCAGCAGCTTGGAGGGGCAGGGCACAGATACGCAGTATTTT. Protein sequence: CASSLEGQGTDTQYF.

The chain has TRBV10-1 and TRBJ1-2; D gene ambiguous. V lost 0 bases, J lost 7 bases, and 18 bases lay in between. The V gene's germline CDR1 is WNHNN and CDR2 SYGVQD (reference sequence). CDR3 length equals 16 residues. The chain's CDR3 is CASSESMRFREGGYTF. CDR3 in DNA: TGCGCCAGCAGTGAGTCAATGAGGTTTCGGGAGGGTGGCTACACCTTC.

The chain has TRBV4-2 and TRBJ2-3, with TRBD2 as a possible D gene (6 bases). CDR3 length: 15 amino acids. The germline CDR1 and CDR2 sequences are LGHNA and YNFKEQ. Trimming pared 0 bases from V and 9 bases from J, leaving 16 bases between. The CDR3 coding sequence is TGTGCCAGCAGCCAAGAATGGCGGGGTCACGCAACGCAGTATTTT. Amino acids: CASSQEWRGHATQYF.

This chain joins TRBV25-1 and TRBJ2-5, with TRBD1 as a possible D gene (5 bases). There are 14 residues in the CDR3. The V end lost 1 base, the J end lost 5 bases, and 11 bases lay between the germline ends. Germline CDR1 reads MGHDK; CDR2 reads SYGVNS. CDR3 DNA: TGTGCCAGCAGTGAATCAGGGTATCGGGAGACCCAGTACTTC. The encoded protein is CASSESGYRETQYF. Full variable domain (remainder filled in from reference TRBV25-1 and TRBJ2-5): EADIYQTPRYLVIGTGKKITLECSQTMGHDKMYWYQQDPGMELHLIHYSYGVNSTEKGDLSSESTVSRIRTEHFPLTLESARPSHTSQYLCASSESGYRETQYFGPGTRLLVL.

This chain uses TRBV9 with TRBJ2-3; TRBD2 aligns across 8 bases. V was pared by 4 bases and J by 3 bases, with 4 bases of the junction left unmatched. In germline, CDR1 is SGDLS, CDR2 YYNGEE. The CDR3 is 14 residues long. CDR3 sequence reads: CASSQSSGTDTQYF. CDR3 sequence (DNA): TGTGCCAGCAGCCAATCTAGCGGGACAGATACGCAGTATTTT. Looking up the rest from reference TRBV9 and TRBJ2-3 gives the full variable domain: DSGVTQTPKHLITATGQRVTLRCSPRSGDLSVYWYQQSLDQGLQFLIQYYNGEERAKGNILERFSAQQFPDLHSELNLSSLELGDSALYFCASSQSSGTDTQYFGPGTRLTVL.

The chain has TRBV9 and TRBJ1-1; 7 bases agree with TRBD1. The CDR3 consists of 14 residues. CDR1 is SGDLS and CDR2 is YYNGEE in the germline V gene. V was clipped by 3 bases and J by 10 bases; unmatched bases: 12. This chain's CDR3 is CASSAADRVEGAFF. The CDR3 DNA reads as TGTGCCAGCAGCGCCGCTGACAGGGTAGAAGGAGCTTTCTTT.

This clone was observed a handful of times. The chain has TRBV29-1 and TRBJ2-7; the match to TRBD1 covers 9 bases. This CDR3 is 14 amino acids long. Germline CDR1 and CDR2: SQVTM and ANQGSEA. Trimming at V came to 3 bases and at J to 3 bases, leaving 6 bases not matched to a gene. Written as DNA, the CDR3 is TGCAGCGTTGATGACAGGGGGGGGGACTACGAGCAGTACTTC. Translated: CSVDDRGGDYEQYF.

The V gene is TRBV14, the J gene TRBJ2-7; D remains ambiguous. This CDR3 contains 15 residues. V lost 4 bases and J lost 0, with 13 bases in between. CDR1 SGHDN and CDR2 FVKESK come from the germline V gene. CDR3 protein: CASSLSSVSSYEQYF. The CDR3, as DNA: TGTGCCAGCAGCCTTTCGAGTGTAAGCTCCTACGAGCAGTACTTC.

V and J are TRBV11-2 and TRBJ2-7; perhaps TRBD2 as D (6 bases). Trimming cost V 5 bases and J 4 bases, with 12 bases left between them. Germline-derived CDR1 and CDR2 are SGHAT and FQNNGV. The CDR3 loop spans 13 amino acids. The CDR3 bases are TGTGCCAGCAGCCAACCGGCGGGGTACGAGCAGTACTTC. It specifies CASSQPAGYEQYF. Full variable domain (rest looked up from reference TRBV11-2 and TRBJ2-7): EAGVAQSPRYKIIEKRQSVAFWCNPISGHATLYWYQQILGQGPKLLIQFQNNGVVDDSQLPKDRFSAERLKGVDSTLKIQPAKLEDSAVYLCASSQPAGYEQYFGPGTRLTVT.

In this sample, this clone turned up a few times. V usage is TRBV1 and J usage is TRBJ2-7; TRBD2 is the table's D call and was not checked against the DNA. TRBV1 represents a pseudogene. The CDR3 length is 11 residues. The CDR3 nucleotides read TGCACCAGCCCGGACTCGTACGAGCAGTACTTC. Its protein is CTSPDSYEQYF.

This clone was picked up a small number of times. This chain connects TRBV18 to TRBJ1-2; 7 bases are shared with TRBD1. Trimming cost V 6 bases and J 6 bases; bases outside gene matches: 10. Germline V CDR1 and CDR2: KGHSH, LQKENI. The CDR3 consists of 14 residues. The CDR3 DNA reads TGTGCCAGCTCCGCCTCAGGGGGAGACAATGGCTACACCTTC. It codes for CASSASGGDNGYTF.

In nucleotides, the CDR3 is TGTGCCAGCAGCCCCCCGAAAGGGGGGGTGAACACTGAAGCTTTCTTT. Its protein product is CASSPPKGGVNTEAFF. This chain joins TRBV7-3 and TRBJ1-1; TRBD1 is a possible D gene (6 bases). V lost 5 bases and J 0 bases, leaving 16 bases between the germline ends. This CDR3 comprises 16 residues. Per germline, CDR1 SGHTA and CDR2 FQGTGA.

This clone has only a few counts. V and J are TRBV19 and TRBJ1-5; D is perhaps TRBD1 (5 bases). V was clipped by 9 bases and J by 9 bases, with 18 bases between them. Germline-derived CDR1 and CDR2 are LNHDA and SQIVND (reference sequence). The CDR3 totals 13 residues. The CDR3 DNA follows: TGTGCCAGCCACCGGGGGGGGGATGGGCCCCAGCATTTT. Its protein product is CASHRGGDGPQHF.

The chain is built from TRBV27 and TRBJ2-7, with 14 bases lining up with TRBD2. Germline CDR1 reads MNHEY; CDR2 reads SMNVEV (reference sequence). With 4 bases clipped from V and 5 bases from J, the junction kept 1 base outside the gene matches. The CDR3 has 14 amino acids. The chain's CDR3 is CASSSGLAGDEQYF. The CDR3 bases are TGTGCCAGCAGTTCGGGACTAGCGGGAGACGAGCAGTACTTC.

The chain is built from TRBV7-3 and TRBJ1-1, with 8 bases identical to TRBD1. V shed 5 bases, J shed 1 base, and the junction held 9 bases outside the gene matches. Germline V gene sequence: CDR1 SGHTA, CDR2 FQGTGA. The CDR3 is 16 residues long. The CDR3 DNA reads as TGTGCCAGCAGCCCTTGGGTTCAGGGGGCGAACACTGAAGCTTTCTTT. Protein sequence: CASSPWVQGANTEAFF. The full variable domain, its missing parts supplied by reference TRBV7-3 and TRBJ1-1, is GAGVSQTPSNKVTEKGKYVELRCDPISGHTALYWYRQSLGQGPEFLIYFQGTGAADDSGLPNDRFFAVRPEGSVSTLKIQRTERGDSAVYLCASSPWVQGANTEAFFGQGTRLTVV.